The next 26 T cell receptor beta chains were all read from a single sample in a study of cytomegalovirus exposure and HLA in healthy donors. The PCR ran on 60 Vbeta and 13 Jbeta primers. Libraries were prepared by immunoSEQ multiplex PCR; TCRdb keeps only in-frame clonotypes and omits some of them. The sample contains some 130,000 clones, about two thirds of which appear only once. Sequenced: PBMCs. These TCRs come from a human donor in good health.

In its sample, this clone was seen once. The chain has TRBV4-1 and TRBJ2-3, with D tentatively TRBD2 (5 bases). This CDR3 has 14 amino acids. V was pared by 1 base and J by 3 bases, with 8 bases between. Per germline, CDR1 MGHRA and CDR2 YSYEKL. This chain's CDR3 is CASSQGEWTDTQYF. CDR3 in DNA: TGCGCCAGCAGCCAAGGGGAGTGGACAGATACGCAGTATTTT.

This chain joins TRBV5-1 and TRBJ2-5; 9 bases map to TRBD2. CDR1 SGHRS and CDR2 YFSETQ come from the germline V gene. With 2 bases clipped from V and 2 bases from J, the junction kept 7 bases outside the gene matches. The CDR3 length is 16 residues. The CDR3 spells CASSFLGSGGQETQYF. The CDR3 nucleotides are TGCGCCAGCAGCTTCCTAGGTAGCGGGGGACAAGAGACCCAGTACTTC.

The V and J genes are TRBV6-4 and TRBJ2-6; weak D call: TRBD1 (5 bases). Germline CDR1 and CDR2: MRHNA and SNTAGT. The ends were cut back, 6 bases at V and 0 bases at J, with 18 bases in the middle. The CDR3 is 18 amino acids. The DNA of the CDR3 is TGTGCCAGCAGCAACCAAGCAGGGTTATCCTCTGGGGCCAACGTCCTGACTTTC. Protein: CASSNQAGLSSGANVLTF.

This clone was recorded once. V is TRBV23-1 and J is TRBJ2-4; no clear D. TRBV23-1 is an ORF, and what it does is uncertain. CDR3 size: 17 residues. V was clipped by 2 bases and J by 0 bases, with 14 bases between them. The CDR3 loop reads CASSQPPHTLAKNIQYF. The CDR3 region has the DNA TGCGCCAGCAGTCAACCCCCCCACACGCTAGCCAAAAACATTCAGTACTTC.

The V call is TRBV28, the J call TRBJ2-2; 7 bases line up with TRBD2. Germline CDR1 and CDR2: MDHEN and SYDVKM. The CDR3 is made up of 16 amino acids. The trim removed 6 bases at V and 4 bases at J, leaving 11 bases unmatched. The CDR3 protein is CASSFGRLAATGELFF. The CDR3, as DNA: TGTGCCAGCAGCTTCGGGAGACTAGCCGCCACCGGGGAGCTGTTTTTT.

Only a few counts were recorded for this clone. This sequence joins TRBV6-1 and TRBJ2-7; 9 bases fit TRBD1. This CDR3 has 15 amino acids. V trimming: 6 bases; J trimming: 3 bases; junction bases outside the gene matches: 9. Looked up from germline, CDR1 is MNHNS and CDR2 is SASEGT. CDR3: CASRRTGDGYYEQYF. The DNA for the CDR3 is TGTGCCAGCAGACGGACAGGGGACGGCTACTACGAGCAGTACTTC.

This clone was seen a handful of times. V usage is TRBV6-5 and J usage is TRBJ1-2; TRBD1 aligns across 8 bases. V shed 4 bases, J shed 4 bases, and the junction held 8 bases outside the gene matches. Germline CDR1 MNHEY, CDR2 SVGAGI. The CDR3 spans 15 residues. CDR3 DNA sequence: TGTGCCAGCAGTTTCACAGGGGGGAACCCCTATGGCTACACCTTC. The encoded protein is CASSFTGGNPYGYTF.

This clone was counted between two and nine times. The chain joins TRBV19 to TRBJ2-6, with TRBD1 identical over 10 bases. The junction had 11 bases not matched to a gene; V was cut back by 4 bases and J by 5 bases. From germline, CDR1 is LNHDA and CDR2 SQIVND (reference sequence). The CDR3 is 18 residues long. Written as DNA, the CDR3 is TGTGCCAGTAGTAGGCCCGGGGGACAGGGGATCCGGGCCAACGTCCTGACTTTC. Protein sequence: CASSRPGGQGIRANVLTF.

This chain uses TRBV28 with TRBJ2-6; the D is unclear. The CDR3 length is 14 residues. Per germline, CDR1 MDHEN and CDR2 SYDVKM. Trimming took off 5 bases at V and 0 bases at J, with 5 bases between the two ends. The CDR3 is CASSISSGANVLTF. The CDR3 DNA reads TGTGCCAGCAGTATCAGCTCTGGGGCCAACGTCCTGACTTTC.

In this sample, this clone turned up a few times. This rearrangement joins TRBV29-1 to TRBJ2-2; maybe TRBD2 (6 bases). V was cut by 5 bases and J by 11 bases, with 24 bases left in between. Germline CDR1 is SQVTM and CDR2 is ANQGSEA. CDR3 length equals 15 residues. As DNA, the CDR3 is TGCAGCGTTACAGACGGACTATTAGGATTGAGCGAGCTGTTTTTT. Its translation: CSVTDGLLGLSELFF.

This chain links TRBV29-1 with TRBJ2-1; 8 bases fit TRBD1. Germline CDR1 SQVTM, CDR2 ANQGSEA. CDR3 length equals 11 residues. J lost 10 bases, V lost 7 bases, and 6 bases had no gene match. The chain's CDR3 is CSAGQGPEQFF. In nucleotides, the CDR3 is TGCAGCGCCGGACAGGGACCCGAGCAGTTCTTC.

The rearrangement joins TRBV21-1 to TRBJ1-1; the table gives TRBD1 as D, unverified against the DNA. TRBV21-1 is deemed a pseudogene. The CDR3 has 15 residues. CDR3 region: CASSKAGQGRLSAFF. CDR3 coding DNA: TGTGCCAGCAGCAAAGCGGGACAGGGGAGACTAAGTGCTTTCTTT.

On this clone itself: The junction and the germline gene differ at one end; a read error may be behind it. This sequence joins TRBV7-7 and TRBJ1-1; TRBD1 aligns across 7 bases. From germline, CDR1 is SSHAT and CDR2 FNYEAQ (reference sequence). The CDR3 sequence is 17 residues long. CDR3 in amino acids: CASSLVSEQGRNTEAFF. The CDR3 DNA sequence: TGTGCTAGCAGCTTAGTATCTGAACAGGGGCGGAACACTGAAGCTTTCTTT.

The genes are TRBV2 and TRBJ2-7; TRBD2 matches 7 bases. Germline V gives CDR1 SNHLY, CDR2 FYNNEI. The junction had 1 base not matched to a gene; V was cut back by 6 bases and J by 2 bases. This CDR3 comprises 12 residues. DNA of the CDR3: TGTGCCAGCAGGGGGGGGGCCTACGAGCAGTACTTC. Translating gives CASRGGAYEQYF. The full variable domain, its missing parts supplied by reference TRBV2 and TRBJ2-7, is EPEVTQTPSHQVTQMGQEVILRCVPISNHLYFYWYRQILGQKVEFLVSFYNNEISEKSEIFDDQFSVERPDGSNFTLKIRSTKLEDSAMYFCASRGGAYEQYFGPGTRLTVT.

The chain links TRBV27 to TRBJ1-1, with 7 nucleotides matching TRBD1. There are 15 residues in the CDR3. Germline V lookup: CDR1 MNHEY, CDR2 SMNVEV (reference sequence). With 4 bases clipped from V and 0 bases from J, the junction kept 5 bases outside the gene matches. The DNA for the CDR3 is TGTGCCAGCAGTTCCCCGGGACAGATGAACACTGAAGCTTTCTTT. Amino acids: CASSSPGQMNTEAFF.

The rearrangement uses TRBV10-3 and TRBJ1-5; D is possibly TRBD1 (5 bases). V lost 6 bases and J 4 bases, leaving 10 bases between the germline ends. The CDR3 totals 13 residues. CDR1 ENHRY and CDR2 SYGVKD come from the germline V gene. CDR3 region: CAIRTAANQPQHF. The CDR3 region has the DNA TGTGCCATCAGGACAGCAGCAAATCAGCCCCAGCATTTT.

The chain recombines TRBV7-2 with TRBJ2-3; weak D call: TRBD2 (7 bases). Trimming left V 4 bases short and J 5 bases short, with 16 bases between. Germline-derived CDR1 and CDR2 are SGHTA and FQGNSA. This CDR3 comprises 15 residues. CDR3 sequence reads: CASSYSGAGEDTQYF. CDR3 in DNA: TGTGCCAGCAGCTATTCAGGGGCGGGGGAAGATACGCAGTATTTT.

The J gene is TRBJ2-3, the V gene TRBV7-9; 12 bases fit TRBD2. V lost 2 bases and J lost 2; bases outside the gene matches: 11. Germline values: CDR1 SEHNR, CDR2 FQNEAQ (reference sequence). This CDR3 is built from 19 residues. This chain's CDR3 is CASSLWASGRAGDTDTQYF. The CDR3 DNA sequence: TGTGCCAGCAGCTTATGGGCTAGCGGGAGGGCCGGAGACACAGATACGCAGTATTTT. Using reference TRBV7-9 and TRBJ2-3 for the parts outside the CDR3, the full variable domain is DTGVSQNPRHKITKRGQNVTFRCDPISEHNRLYWYRQTLGQGPEFLTYFQNEAQLEKSRLLSDRFSAERPKGSFSTLEIQRTEQGDSAMYLCASSLWASGRAGDTDTQYFGPGTRLTVL.

This chain links TRBV19 with TRBJ2-1, with 7 positions matching TRBD2. This CDR3 has 16 amino acids. The V gene end was trimmed by 1 base and the J gene end by 8 bases; junction bases not matched to a gene: 11. Germline loops: CDR1 LNHDA, CDR2 SQIVND (reference sequence). The chain's CDR3 is CASSIVRRLAHDEQFF. The CDR3, as DNA: TGTGCCAGTAGTATAGTTAGGCGACTAGCCCACGATGAGCAGTTCTTC.

The J gene is TRBJ1-2, the V gene TRBV7-9, with 11 bases lining up with TRBD1. Germline assignment: CDR1 SEHNR and CDR2 FQNEAQ (reference sequence). This CDR3 spans 17 amino acids. V lost 4 bases to trimming and J lost 6 bases; unmatched junction nucleotides: 13. CDR3 DNA sequence: TGTGCCAGCAGCTATGACCGGGACAGGGGGATGGCACATGGCTACACCTTC. Residues: CASSYDRDRGMAHGYTF.

By its share, this clone is medium-sized. The chain carries TRBV6-6 and TRBJ2-3, with unresolved D. CDR3 size: 13 residues. Trimming cost V 5 bases and J 4 bases, with 10 bases left between them. CDR1 is MNHNY, CDR2 SVGAGI, per germline (reference sequence). The CDR3 sequence is CASSAQISDTQYF. The DNA for the CDR3 is TGTGCCAGCAGTGCACAGATATCAGATACGCAGTATTTT.

The chain employs TRBV7-2 and TRBJ1-2; no clear D gene. With 1 base removed from V and 6 bases from J, the gap between germline ends came to 12 bases. Germline V lookup: CDR1 SGHTA, CDR2 FQGNSA. The CDR3 is 14 residues long. This chain's CDR3 is CASSLGPQADGYTF. In DNA form, the CDR3 reads TGTGCCAGCAGCTTAGGGCCCCAGGCCGATGGCTACACCTTC.

This CDR3 reads CASRTGGNQPQHF. The CDR3 region has the DNA TGTGCCAGCAGGACAGGGGGGAATCAGCCCCAGCATTTT. The chain joins TRBV6-1 to TRBJ1-5; 9 bases match TRBD1. The junction had 1 base not matched to a gene; V was cut back by 6 bases and J by 4 bases. Germline V gene data show CDR1 as MNHNS and CDR2 as SASEGT. CDR3 length: 13 residues.

This chain uses TRBV7-9 with TRBJ2-5, with D tentatively TRBD2 (6 bases). The CDR3 is 15 amino acids. The V end was cut by 5 bases, the J end by 4 bases, with 17 bases between. CDR1 is SEHNR, CDR2 FQNEAQ, per germline (reference sequence). CDR3 protein: CASSPPEGGLETQYF. CDR3 nucleotides: TGTGCCAGCAGCCCCCCCGAGGGAGGACTAGAGACCCAGTACTTC.

The chain recombines TRBV12-5 with TRBJ1-3, with TRBD1 as a possible D gene (5 bases). The germline gives CDR1 LGHNT, CDR2 FRNRAP. V lost 4 bases and J lost 0, with 10 bases in between. This CDR3 is built from 15 residues. The CDR3 DNA reads TGTGCTAGTGGTTCCGGGGGTCCCTCTGGAAACACCATATATTTT. Protein product: CASGSGGPSGNTIYF.

The chain joins TRBV28 to TRBJ2-1; 14 bases map to TRBD2. Trimming at V came to 4 bases and at J to 8 bases, leaving 7 bases not matched to a gene. The CDR3 is 16 residues long. Germline-derived CDR1 and CDR2 are MDHEN and SYDVKM. The CDR3 region is CASSSRTSGRWDEQFF. The DNA for the CDR3 is TGTGCCAGCAGTTCACGGACTAGCGGGAGGTGGGATGAGCAGTTCTTC.